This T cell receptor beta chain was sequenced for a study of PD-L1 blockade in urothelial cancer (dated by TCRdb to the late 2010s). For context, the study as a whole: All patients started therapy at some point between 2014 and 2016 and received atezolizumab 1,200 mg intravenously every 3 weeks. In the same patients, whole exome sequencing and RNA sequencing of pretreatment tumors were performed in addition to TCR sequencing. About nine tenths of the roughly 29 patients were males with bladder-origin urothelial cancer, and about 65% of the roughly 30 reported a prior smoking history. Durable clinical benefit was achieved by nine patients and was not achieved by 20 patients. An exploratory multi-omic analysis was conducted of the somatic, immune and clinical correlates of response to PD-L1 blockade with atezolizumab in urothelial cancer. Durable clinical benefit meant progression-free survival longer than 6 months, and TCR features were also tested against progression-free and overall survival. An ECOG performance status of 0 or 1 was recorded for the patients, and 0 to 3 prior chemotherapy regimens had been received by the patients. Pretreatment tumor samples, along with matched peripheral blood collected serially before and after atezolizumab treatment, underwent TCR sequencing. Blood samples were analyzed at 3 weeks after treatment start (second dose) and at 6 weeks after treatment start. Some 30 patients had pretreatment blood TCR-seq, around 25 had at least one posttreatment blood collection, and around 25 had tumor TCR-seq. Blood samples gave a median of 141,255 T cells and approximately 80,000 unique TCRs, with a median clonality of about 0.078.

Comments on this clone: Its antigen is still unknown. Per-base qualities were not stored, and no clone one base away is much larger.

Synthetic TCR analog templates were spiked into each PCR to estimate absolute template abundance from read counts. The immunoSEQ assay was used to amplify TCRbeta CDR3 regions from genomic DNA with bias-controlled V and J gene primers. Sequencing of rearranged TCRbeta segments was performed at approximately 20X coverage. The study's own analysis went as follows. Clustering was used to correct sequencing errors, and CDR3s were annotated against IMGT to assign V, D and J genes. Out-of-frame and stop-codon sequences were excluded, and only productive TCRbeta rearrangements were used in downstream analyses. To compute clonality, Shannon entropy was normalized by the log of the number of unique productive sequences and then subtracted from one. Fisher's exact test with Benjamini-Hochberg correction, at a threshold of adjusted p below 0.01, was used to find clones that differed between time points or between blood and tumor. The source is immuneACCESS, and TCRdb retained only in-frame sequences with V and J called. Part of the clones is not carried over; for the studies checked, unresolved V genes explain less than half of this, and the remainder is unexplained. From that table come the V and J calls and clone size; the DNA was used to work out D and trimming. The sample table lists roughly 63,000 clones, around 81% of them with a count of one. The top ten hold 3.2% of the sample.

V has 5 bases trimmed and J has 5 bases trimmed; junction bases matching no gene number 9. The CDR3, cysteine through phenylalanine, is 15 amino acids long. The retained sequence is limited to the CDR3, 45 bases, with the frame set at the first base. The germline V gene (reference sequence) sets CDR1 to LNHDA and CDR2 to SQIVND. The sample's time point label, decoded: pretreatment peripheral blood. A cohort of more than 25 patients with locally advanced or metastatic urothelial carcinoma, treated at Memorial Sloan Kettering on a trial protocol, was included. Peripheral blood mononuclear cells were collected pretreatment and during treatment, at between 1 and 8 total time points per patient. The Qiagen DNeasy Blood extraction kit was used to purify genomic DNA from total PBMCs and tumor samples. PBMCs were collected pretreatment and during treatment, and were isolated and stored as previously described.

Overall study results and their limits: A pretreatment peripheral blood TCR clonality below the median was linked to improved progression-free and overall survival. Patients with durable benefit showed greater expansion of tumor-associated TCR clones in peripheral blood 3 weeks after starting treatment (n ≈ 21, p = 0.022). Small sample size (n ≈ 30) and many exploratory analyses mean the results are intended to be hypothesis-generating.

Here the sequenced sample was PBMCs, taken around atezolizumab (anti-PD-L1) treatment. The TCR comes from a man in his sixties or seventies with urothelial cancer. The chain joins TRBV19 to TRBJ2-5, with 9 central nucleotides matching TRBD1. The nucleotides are TGTGCCAGTAGTCTCCGACAGGGGGTAGCGGAGACCCAGTACTTC. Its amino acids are CASSLRQGVAETQYF.